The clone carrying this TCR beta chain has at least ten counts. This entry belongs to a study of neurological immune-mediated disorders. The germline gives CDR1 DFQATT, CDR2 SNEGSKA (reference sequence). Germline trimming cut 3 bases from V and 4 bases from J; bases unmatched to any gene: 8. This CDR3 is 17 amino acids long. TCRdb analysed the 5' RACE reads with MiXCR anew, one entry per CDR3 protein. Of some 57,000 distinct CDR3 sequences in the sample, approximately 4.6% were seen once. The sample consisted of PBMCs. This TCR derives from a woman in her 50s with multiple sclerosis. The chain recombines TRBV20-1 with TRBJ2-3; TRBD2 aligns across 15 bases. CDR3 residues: CSASRTSGGARADTQYF. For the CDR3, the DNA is TGCAGTGCTAGCCGGACTAGCGGGGGGGCCCGGGCAGATACGCAGTATTTT.